This record covers a single T cell receptor (beta chain). These data belong to a study of cytomegalovirus exposure and HLA in healthy donors. Trimming took 5 bases from V and 3 from J, leaving 13 bases between them. Germline CDR1 reads SGHTA; CDR2 reads FQGTGA. The length of the CDR3 is 14 residues. PCR used 60 Vbeta primers and 13 Jbeta primers. Data came from immunoSEQ multiplex PCR; TCRdb stores just in-frame clones and leaves some out. The sample includes approximately 110,000 clones, 75% to 85% seen only once; the top ten take 3% to 4.5%. The sequenced material came from PBMCs. V gene TRBV7-3 combines with J gene TRBJ1-1; the D gene is possibly TRBD1 (5 bases). The receptor was isolated from a man aged 40-49 years in good health and CMV-seronegative. The CDR3 region is CASSRLGGHTEAFF. The CDR3 DNA sequence: TGTGCCAGCAGCCGGCTGGGGGGACACACTGAAGCTTTCTTT.